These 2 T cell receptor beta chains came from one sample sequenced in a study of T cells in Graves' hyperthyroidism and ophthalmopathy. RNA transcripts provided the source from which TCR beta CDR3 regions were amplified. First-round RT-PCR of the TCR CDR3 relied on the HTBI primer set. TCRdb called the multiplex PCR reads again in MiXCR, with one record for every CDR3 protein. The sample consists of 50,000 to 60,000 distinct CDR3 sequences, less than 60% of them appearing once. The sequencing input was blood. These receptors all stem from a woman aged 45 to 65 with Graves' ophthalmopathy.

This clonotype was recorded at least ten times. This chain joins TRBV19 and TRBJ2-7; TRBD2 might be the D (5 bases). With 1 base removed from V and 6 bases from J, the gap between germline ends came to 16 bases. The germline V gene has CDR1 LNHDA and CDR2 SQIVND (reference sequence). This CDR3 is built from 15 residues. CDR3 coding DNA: TGTGCCAGTAGTATAGGGGCCAGCGGAGGCGGCGAGCAGTACTTC. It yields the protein CASSIGASGGGEQYF.

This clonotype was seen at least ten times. CDR3 nucleotide sequence: TGTGCCAGCAGAAATGCTTGGAGACAAGAGACCCAGTACTTC. Translation gives CASRNAWRQETQYF. The gene calls are TRBV11-2 and TRBJ2-5; D call uncertain. Deletions cut 6 bases from V and 2 bases from J, with 13 bases between. The germline V gene encodes CDR1 SGHAT and CDR2 FQNNGV. The CDR3 is 14 residues long.